These 2 T cell receptor beta chains were sequenced from one sample in a study of glioma-infiltrating T cells after dendritic cell vaccination. The protocol was immunoSEQ multiplex PCR, while the TCRdb copy is restricted to in-frame clones and leaves out a portion. In the table there are approximately 67,000 clones, about 86% of which are singletons. The material was blood, obtained before dendritic cell vaccination. The receptors were sampled from a human donor with glioblastoma.

This chain joins TRBV6-6 and TRBJ1-5; no firm D call. The V gene's germline CDR1 is MNHNY and CDR2 SVGAGI (reference sequence). Trimming removed 2 bases from V and 2 bases from J, with 10 bases in between. The CDR3 loop spans 15 amino acids. Here the CDR3 reads CASSYEDSGNQPQHF. The CDR3 DNA reads as TGTGCCAGCAGTTACGAGGATTCAGGCAATCAGCCCCAGCATTTT.

The chain combines TRBV30 with TRBJ1-1; D gene ambiguous. The germline V gene has CDR1 GTSNPN and CDR2 SVGIG (reference sequence). The CDR3 is 11 residues long. V gave up 2 bases and J gave up 8 bases, with 9 bases separating them. In DNA, the CDR3 is TGTGCCTGGAGTTGGGAGGGCGAAGCTTTCTTT. Encoded protein: CAWSWEGEAFF.